This T cell receptor beta chain was sequenced during a study of metastatic and nonmetastatic thyroid tumors. This clone has a count of ten or more. CDR1 and CDR2 from the germline V gene are MNHNS and SASEGT. Trimming removed 4 bases from V and 4 bases from J, with 7 bases in between. CDR3 length: 12 residues. TCRdb re-clonotyped the PCR reads through MiXCR. Among about 22,000 clones listed, roughly 14% were seen once. Each patient went into thyroid surgery without having received any treatment. This chain joins TRBV6-1 and TRBJ1-1; D is perhaps TRBD1 (5 bases). Sequencing input: tumor tissue. This clonotype originated in a female donor with papillary thyroid cancer or a benign thyroid nodule (not recorded which). Some clones in this sample may be carry-over from other donors' samples. CDR3 sequence: CASSAGVTEAFF. In nucleotides, the CDR3 is TGTGCCAGCAGTGCGGGGGTCACTGAAGCTTTCTTT.